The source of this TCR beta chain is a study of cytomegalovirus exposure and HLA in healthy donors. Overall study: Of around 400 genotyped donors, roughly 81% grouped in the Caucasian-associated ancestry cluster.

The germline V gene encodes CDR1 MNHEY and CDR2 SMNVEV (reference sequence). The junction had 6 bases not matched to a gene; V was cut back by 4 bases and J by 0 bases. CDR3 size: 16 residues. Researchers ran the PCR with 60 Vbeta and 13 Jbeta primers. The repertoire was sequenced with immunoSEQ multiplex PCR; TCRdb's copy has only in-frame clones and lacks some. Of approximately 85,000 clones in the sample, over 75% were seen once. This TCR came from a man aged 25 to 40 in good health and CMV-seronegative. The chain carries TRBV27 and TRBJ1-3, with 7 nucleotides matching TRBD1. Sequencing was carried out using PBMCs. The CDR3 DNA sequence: TGTGCCAGCAGTTCCCACAGGGGTTTCTCTGGAAACACCATATATTTT. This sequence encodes CASSSHRGFSGNTIYF.